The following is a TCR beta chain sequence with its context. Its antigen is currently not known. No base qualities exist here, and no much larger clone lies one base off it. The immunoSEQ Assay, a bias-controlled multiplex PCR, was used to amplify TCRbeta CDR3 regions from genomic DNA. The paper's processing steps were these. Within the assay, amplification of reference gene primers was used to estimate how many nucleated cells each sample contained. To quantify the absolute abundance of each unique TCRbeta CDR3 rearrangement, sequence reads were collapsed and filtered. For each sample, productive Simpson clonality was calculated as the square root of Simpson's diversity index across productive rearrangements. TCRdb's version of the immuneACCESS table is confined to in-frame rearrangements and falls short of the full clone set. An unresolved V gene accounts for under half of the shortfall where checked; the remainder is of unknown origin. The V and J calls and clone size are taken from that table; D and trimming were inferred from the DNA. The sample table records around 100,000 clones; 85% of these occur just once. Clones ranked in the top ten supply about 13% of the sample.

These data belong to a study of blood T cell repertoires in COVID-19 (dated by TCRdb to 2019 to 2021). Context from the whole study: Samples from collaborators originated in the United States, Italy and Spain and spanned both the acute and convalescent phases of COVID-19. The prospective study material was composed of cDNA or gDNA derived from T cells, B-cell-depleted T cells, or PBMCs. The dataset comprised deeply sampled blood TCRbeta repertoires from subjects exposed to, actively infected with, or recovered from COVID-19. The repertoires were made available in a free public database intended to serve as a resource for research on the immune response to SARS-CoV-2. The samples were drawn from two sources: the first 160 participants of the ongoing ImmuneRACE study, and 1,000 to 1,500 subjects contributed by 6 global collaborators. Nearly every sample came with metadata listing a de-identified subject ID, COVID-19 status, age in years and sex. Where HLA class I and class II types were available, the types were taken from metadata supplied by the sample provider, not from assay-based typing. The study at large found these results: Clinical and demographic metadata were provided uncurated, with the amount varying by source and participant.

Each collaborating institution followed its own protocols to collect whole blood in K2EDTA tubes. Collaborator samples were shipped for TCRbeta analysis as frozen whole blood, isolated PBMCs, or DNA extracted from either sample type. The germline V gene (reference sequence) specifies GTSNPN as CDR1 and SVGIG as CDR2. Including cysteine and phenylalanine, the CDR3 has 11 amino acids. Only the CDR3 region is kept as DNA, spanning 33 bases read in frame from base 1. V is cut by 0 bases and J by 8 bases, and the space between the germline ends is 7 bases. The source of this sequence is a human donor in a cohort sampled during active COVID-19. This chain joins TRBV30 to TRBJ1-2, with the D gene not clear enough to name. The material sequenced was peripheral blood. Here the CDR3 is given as CAWSVGRGYTF. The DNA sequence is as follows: TGTGCCTGGAGTGTTGGGCGCGGCTACACCTTC.